What follows describes a single TCR beta chain. The data originate from a study of blood T cell repertoires in COVID-19. Study details: From the United States, Italy and Spain came samples of acute and convalescent COVID-19. PBMCs, B-cell-depleted T cells, or T cells were the source of the cDNA or gDNA that made up the material.

How the authors handled the data: The assay estimated nucleated cells by amplifying reference gene primers. Sequenced by immunoSEQ multiplex PCR; TCRdb stores in-frame clones only, minus some. V and J calls and clone size follow that table, whereas D and trimming were derived from the DNA. The table records about 180,000 clones, 86% of them present only once. The TCR originated in a young woman with active or convalescent COVID-19. Input material: peripheral blood.

The CDR3 nucleotides are TGCAGCGTTGTCCTACTCGGACAGGGAATAACTGAAGCTTTCTTT. Protein: CSVVLLGQGITEAFF. J is TRBJ1-1 and V is TRBV29-1; 8 nucleotides match TRBD1. V was clipped by 4 bases and J by 5 bases; unmatched bases: 12. The CDR3 covers 15 residues. CDR1 is SQVTM and CDR2 is ANQGSEA in the germline V gene.